This T cell receptor (beta chain) is from a study of blood T cell repertoires in COVID-19. As for the study in general: Whether acute or convalescent, the COVID-19 samples came from the United States, Italy and Spain.

CDR1 and CDR2 from the germline V gene are MDHEN and SYDVKM. The ends lost 7 bases at V and 2 bases at J; junction bases unmatched: 11. The length of the CDR3 is 16 residues. Original handling: For nucleated cells, counts were estimated from reference gene primer amplification. The protocol was immunoSEQ multiplex PCR, while the TCRdb copy is restricted to in-frame clones and leaves out a portion. Clone size and the V and J calls come from that table; the DNA yielded D and trimming. This repertoire shows some 280,000 clones, 86% found once; its top ten account for under 3.5%. This chain uses TRBV28 with TRBJ1-5, with 7 positions matching TRBD1. Sequencing used peripheral blood. The sequence was collected from a woman in her thirties with active or convalescent COVID-19. CDR3 in DNA: TGTGCCAGCAACGACAGGGTAGGGGTTGGCAATCAGCCCCAGCATTTT. Its protein product is CASNDRVGVGNQPQHF.